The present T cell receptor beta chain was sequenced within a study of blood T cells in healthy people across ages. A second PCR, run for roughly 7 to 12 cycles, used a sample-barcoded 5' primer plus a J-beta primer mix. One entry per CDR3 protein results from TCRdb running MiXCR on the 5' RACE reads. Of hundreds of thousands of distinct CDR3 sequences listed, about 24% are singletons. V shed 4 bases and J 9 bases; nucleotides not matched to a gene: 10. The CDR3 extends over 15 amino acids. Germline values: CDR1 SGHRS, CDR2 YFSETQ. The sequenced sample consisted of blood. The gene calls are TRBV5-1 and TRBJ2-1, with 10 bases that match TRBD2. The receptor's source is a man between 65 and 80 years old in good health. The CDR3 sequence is CASSITSGVLTEQFF. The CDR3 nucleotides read TGCGCCAGCAGCATCACTAGCGGGGTACTCACTGAGCAGTTCTTC.